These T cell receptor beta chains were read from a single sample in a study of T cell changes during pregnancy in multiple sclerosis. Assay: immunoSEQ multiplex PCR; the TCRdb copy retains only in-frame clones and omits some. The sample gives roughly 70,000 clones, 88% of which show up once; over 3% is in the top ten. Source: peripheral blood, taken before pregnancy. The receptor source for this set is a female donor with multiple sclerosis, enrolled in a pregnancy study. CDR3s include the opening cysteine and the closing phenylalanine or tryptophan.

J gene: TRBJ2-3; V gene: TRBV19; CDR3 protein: CASSNLGTPSTDTQYF
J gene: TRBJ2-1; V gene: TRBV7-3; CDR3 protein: CASSSPSVNEQFF
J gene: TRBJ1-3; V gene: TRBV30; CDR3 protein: CAWKGTGKGKNSGNTIYF
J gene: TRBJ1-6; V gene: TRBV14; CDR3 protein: CASSQTPETGDSSYNSPLHF
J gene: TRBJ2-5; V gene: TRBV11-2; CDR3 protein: CASIGRGPKETQYF
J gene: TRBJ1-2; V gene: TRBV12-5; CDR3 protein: CASGFNVGQGISMEVPNYGYTF
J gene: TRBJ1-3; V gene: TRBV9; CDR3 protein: CASSMMGQGLDTIYF
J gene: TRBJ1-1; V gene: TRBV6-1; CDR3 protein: CASSTDWKGTEAFF
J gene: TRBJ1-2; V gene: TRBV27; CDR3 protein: CASSALTGGGYTF
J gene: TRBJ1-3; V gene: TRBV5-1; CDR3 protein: CASSSWGQGNTIYF
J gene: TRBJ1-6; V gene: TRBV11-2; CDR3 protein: CASSPGGEGWNSPLHF
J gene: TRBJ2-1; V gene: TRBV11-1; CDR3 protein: CASSLAGSWAGGNNEQFF
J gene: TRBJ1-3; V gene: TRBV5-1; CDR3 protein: CASSSGLSSGNTIYF
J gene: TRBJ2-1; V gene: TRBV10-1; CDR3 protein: CASSTSAYNEQFF
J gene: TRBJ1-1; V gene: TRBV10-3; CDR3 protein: CAIRTGTDTEAFF
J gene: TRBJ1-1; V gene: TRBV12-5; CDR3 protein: CASGRTGNTEAFF
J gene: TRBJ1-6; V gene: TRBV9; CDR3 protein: CASSVGGLHTSAPLHF
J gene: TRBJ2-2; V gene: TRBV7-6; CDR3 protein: CASSAGATGELFF
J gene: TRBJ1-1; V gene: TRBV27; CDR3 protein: CASSLAVSYTEAFF
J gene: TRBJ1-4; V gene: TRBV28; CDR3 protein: CASSLDRGDEKLFF
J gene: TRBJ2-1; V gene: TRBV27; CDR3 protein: CASSFLAGGYEQFF
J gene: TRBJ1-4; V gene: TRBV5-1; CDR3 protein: CASSLPRGTGDEKLFF
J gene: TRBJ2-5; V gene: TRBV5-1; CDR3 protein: CASSFDIQETQYF
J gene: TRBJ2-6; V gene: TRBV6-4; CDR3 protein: CASSVDRGGANVLTF
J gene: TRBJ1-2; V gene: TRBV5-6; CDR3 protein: CASSLATGGGYGYTF
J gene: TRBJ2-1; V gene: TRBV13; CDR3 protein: CASSLVVRGWVWNEQFF
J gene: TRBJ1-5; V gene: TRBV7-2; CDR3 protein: CASSPVGGWNSNQPQHF
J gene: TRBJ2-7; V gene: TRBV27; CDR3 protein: CASSSSDGYEQYF
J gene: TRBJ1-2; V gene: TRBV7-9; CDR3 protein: CASSLPLTASYGYTF
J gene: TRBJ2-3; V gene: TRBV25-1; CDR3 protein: CASRGEAQATDTQYF
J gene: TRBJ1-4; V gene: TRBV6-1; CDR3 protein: CASSEFRGPGEKLFF